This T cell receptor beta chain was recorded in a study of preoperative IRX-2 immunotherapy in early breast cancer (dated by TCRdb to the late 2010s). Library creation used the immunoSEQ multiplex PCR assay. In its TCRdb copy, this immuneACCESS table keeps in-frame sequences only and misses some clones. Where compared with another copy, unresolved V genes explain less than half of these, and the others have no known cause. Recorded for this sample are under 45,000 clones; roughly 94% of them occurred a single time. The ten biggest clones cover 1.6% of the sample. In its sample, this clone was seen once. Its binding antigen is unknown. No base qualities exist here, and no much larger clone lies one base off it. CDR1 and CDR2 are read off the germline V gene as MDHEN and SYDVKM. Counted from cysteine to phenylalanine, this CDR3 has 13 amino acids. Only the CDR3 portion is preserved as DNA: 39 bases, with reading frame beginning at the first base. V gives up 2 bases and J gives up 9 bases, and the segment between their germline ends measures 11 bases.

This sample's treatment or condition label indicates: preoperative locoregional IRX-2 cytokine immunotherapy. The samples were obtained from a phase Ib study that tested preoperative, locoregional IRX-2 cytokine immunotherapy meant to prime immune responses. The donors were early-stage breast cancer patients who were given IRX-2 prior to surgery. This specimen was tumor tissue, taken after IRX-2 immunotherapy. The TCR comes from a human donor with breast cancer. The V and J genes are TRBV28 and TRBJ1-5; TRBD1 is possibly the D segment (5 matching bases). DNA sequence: TGTGCCAGCAGTTTAACCGCGGGACGGCCCCAGCATTTT. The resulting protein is CASSLTAGRPQHF.